A single sample gave rise to the 27 T cell receptor beta chains below, sequenced in a study of blood T cell repertoires in COVID-19. The repertoire was sequenced with immunoSEQ multiplex PCR; TCRdb's copy has only in-frame clones and lacks some. The sample contains around 130,000 clones, 85% of which appear only once. What was sequenced was peripheral blood. The receptors come from a human donor in a cohort sampled during active COVID-19.

This clone was seen only once. The chain is built from TRBV5-1 and TRBJ2-1; D is perhaps TRBD2 (6 bases). CDR3 length: 15 residues. In germline, CDR1 is SGHRS, CDR2 YFSETQ. V lost 4 bases to trimming and J lost 2 bases, with 13 bases between them. The CDR3 is CASSLSSAAYNEQFF. For the CDR3, the DNA is TGCGCCAGCAGCCTCTCTAGCGCGGCCTACAATGAGCAGTTCTTC.

The chain employs TRBV4-1 and TRBJ1-2, with a tentative D call TRBD1 (5 bases). Germline CDR1 is MGHRA and CDR2 is YSYEKL. The CDR3 runs to 14 residues. Trimming cost V 3 bases and J 2 bases, with 10 bases left between them. In nucleotides, the CDR3 is TGCGCCAGCAGCCATAGCCCAGGGAACTATGGCTACACCTTC. This codes for CASSHSPGNYGYTF.

This chain joins TRBV7-2 and TRBJ2-1; a weak D match, TRBD1 (7 bases). Germline lookup yields CDR1 SGHTA and CDR2 FQGNSA. The CDR3 runs 15 residues. The V gene lost 2 bases and the J gene lost 9 bases, with 17 bases spanning the gap. CDR3 in amino acids: CASSLPRGVLAEQFF. CDR3 nucleotide sequence: TGTGCCAGCAGCTTACCCAGGGGGGTGTTGGCTGAGCAGTTCTTC.

The chain is built from TRBV6-6 and TRBJ2-1, with D possibly matching TRBD1 (7 bases). The CDR3 has 16 amino acids. Between the trimmed V and J ends, which lost 4 bases and 2 bases, there was a span of 15 bases. Germline V gene lookup returns CDR1 MNHNY and CDR2 SVGAGI (reference sequence). CDR3 in amino acids: CASSSQTGEAYNEQFF. As DNA, the CDR3 is TGTGCCAGCAGTTCCCAAACAGGGGAGGCCTACAATGAGCAGTTCTTC.

This clone has more than one count but fewer than ten. V usage is TRBV4-1 and J usage is TRBJ2-5; 12 nucleotides match TRBD2. The J segment lost 2 bases and the V segment lost 1 base, leaving 8 bases of the junction unmatched. Germline V gives CDR1 MGHRA, CDR2 YSYEKL. The length of the CDR3 is 18 residues. In DNA, the CDR3 is TGCGCCAGCAGCCAAGCCCCATTGACTAGCGGGGGTCAAGAGACCCAGTACTTC. Translating gives CASSQAPLTSGGQETQYF.

The chain joins TRBV21-1 to TRBJ2-7; the table's TRBD1 call for D was not verified on the DNA. TRBV21-1 corresponds to a pseudogene. This CDR3 is 16 amino acids long. CDR3 in amino acids: CASSKARDRGGFEQYF. The CDR3 DNA reads TGTGCCAGCAGCAAAGCAAGGGACAGGGGGGGTTTTGAGCAGTACTTC.

The rearrangement links TRBV6-1 to TRBJ1-6; no clear D. Germline CDR1 and CDR2: MNHNS and SASEGT. V was shortened by 3 bases and J by 4 bases, with 10 bases between the two germline ends. This CDR3 is built from 15 residues. The CDR3 is CASSEVDQYNSPLHF. In nucleotides, the CDR3 is TGTGCCAGCAGTGAGGTAGATCAATATAATTCACCCCTCCACTTT.

This clone was counted only a few times. V is TRBV27 and J is TRBJ2-6; 9 bases map to TRBD2. CDR3 size: 19 residues. Germline V gene sequence: CDR1 MNHEY, CDR2 SMNVEV (reference sequence). The junction had 8 bases not matched to a gene; V was cut back by 0 bases and J by 2 bases. Here the CDR3 DNA reads TGTGCCAGCAGTTTATCCTCGCTAGCGGGGACAGCTGGGGCCAACGTCCTGACTTTC. Translation gives CASSLSSLAGTAGANVLTF.

As DNA, the CDR3 is TGCGCCAGCAGCTTGGATTCGGTAAACACCGGGGAGCTGTTTTTT. It encodes CASSLDSVNTGELFF. The chain joins TRBV5-1 to TRBJ2-2; no clear D. Trimming removed 0 bases at V and 2 bases at J, with 8 bases between. The CDR3 totals 15 residues. The V gene's germline CDR1 is SGHRS and CDR2 YFSETQ.

The rearrangement uses TRBV4-3 and TRBJ2-1, with 9 bases identical to TRBD1. The CDR3 loop spans 16 amino acids. Germline V lookup: CDR1 LGHNA, CDR2 YSLEER. The J segment lost 6 bases and the V segment lost 0 bases, leaving 6 bases of the junction unmatched. The CDR3 nucleotides read TGCGCCAGCAGCCAAGACCGGGACAGGGTGTTCAATGAGCAGTTCTTC. It yields the protein CASSQDRDRVFNEQFF.

Concerning this clone itself: Within the sample, other DNA sequences also encode this same CDR3. The chain employs TRBV27 and TRBJ1-5, with D maybe TRBD1 (5 bases). There are 14 residues in the CDR3. V dropped 2 bases and J dropped 1 base, with 6 bases sitting between them. CDR1 and CDR2 (germline): MNHEY, SMNVEV (reference sequence). The CDR3 region is CASSLGGSNQPQHF. In DNA form, the CDR3 reads TGTGCCAGCAGTTTAGGGGGGAGCAATCAGCCCCAGCATTTT.

The rearrangement uses TRBV7-3 and TRBJ1-1; the match to TRBD1 covers 8 bases. V lost 2 bases, J lost 6 bases, and 8 bases stayed unmatched. The CDR3 consists of 15 residues. Germline V gene lookup returns CDR1 SGHTA and CDR2 FQGTGA. CDR3 coding DNA: TGTGCCAGCAGCTTATACGGACAGGGTAACTCTGAAGCTTTCTTT. It translates to CASSLYGQGNSEAFF.

The chain employs TRBV6-2 or TRBV6-3 and TRBJ1-2; D is ambiguous. The V and J ends lost 3 bases and 4 bases respectively, with 12 bases between them. The CDR3 sequence is 14 residues long. Germline loops: CDR1 MNHEY, CDR2 SVGEGT. DNA of the CDR3: TGTGCCAGCAGTTATCGAGGTGGAGGCTATGGCTACACCTTC. It codes for CASSYRGGGYGYTF.

The rearrangement uses TRBV10-3 and TRBJ2-1; weak D call: TRBD1 (5 bases). Between the trimmed V and J ends, which lost 0 bases and 15 bases, there was a span of 12 bases. The CDR3 is 12 amino acids. The germline V gene encodes CDR1 ENHRY and CDR2 SYGVKD. This CDR3 is CAISESAGRRFF. The CDR3 coding sequence is TGTGCCATCAGTGAGTCCGCAGGGCGCAGGTTCTTC.

CDR3 sequence reads: CASSLAHRGGIPYEQYF. In DNA form, the CDR3 reads TGCGCCAGCAGCTTGGCCCACAGGGGGGGGATTCCCTACGAGCAGTACTTC. The chain recombines TRBV5-1 with TRBJ2-7; D perhaps matches TRBD1 (8 bases). Per germline, CDR1 SGHRS and CDR2 YFSETQ. Trimming left V 0 bases short and J 2 bases short, with 18 bases between. CDR3 length: 17 residues.

The V and J genes are TRBV19 and TRBJ2-2, with D hard to call. V shed 3 bases and J shed 8 bases, with 10 bases lying between them. Germline V gene lookup returns CDR1 LNHDA and CDR2 SQIVND (reference sequence). The CDR3 sequence is 13 residues long. CDR3 sequence reads: CASSIPPRGELFF. The CDR3 DNA reads as TGTGCCAGTAGTATTCCCCCCCGTGGGGAGCTGTTTTTT.

J is TRBJ2-5 and V is TRBV5-1; possibly TRBD1 for D (7 bases). V shed 4 bases and J shed 4 bases, with 17 bases lying between them. The CDR3 is made up of 15 amino acids. The germline V gene encodes CDR1 SGHRS and CDR2 YFSETQ. The CDR3 DNA follows: TGCGCCAGCAGCCGTGCGGGACAGCGGACAGAGACCCAGTACTTC. It yields the protein CASSRAGQRTETQYF.

The chain uses TRBV30 and TRBJ1-1, with 8 bases that match TRBD1. V was pared by 1 base and J by 5 bases, with 9 bases of the junction left unmatched. Germline CDR1 GTSNPN, CDR2 SVGIG (reference sequence). The CDR3 is 15 residues long. In DNA, the CDR3 is TGTGCCTGGAGTGCGACAAACAGGGGGGGGACTGAAGCTTTCTTT. Translating gives CAWSATNRGGTEAFF.

The V gene is TRBV30, the J gene TRBJ1-1; D unresolved. With 3 bases removed from V and 5 bases from J, the gap between germline ends came to 7 bases. Germline V gene sequence: CDR1 GTSNPN, CDR2 SVGIG (reference sequence). This CDR3 contains 11 residues. This CDR3 reads CAWSPGTEAFF. Written as DNA, the CDR3 is TGTGCCTGGAGCCCCGGGACTGAAGCTTTCTTT.

This chain joins TRBV6-2 or TRBV6-3 and TRBJ1-5; TRBD1 is a possible D gene (5 bases). The CDR3 extends over 16 amino acids. Germline V CDR1 and CDR2: MNHEY, SVGEGT. Trimming took 6 bases from V and 3 from J, leaving 18 bases between them. In DNA, the CDR3 is TGTGCCAGCAGCTCACCGGGACTCACCAACAATCAGCCCCAGCATTTT. This sequence encodes CASSSPGLTNNQPQHF.

The chain recombines TRBV5-1 with TRBJ2-2, with D maybe TRBD2 (5 bases). This CDR3 contains 17 residues. V gave up 0 bases and J gave up 2 bases, with 14 bases separating them. CDR1 is SGHRS and CDR2 is YFSETQ in the germline V gene. DNA of the CDR3: TGCGCCAGCAGCTTGGGGAGGTCCGGGGTTAACACCGGGGAGCTGTTTTTT. This sequence encodes CASSLGRSGVNTGELFF. The full variable domain, rest sourced from reference TRBV5-1 and TRBJ2-2, is KAGVTQTPRYLIKTRGQQVTLSCSPISGHRSVSWYQQTPGQGLQFLFEYFSETQRNKGNFPGRFSGRQFSNSRSEMNVSTLELGDSALYLCASSLGRSGVNTGELFFGEGSRLTVL.

The CDR3 region is CATSGPLSGDEQYF. The DNA for the CDR3 is TGTGCCACCAGCGGACCCCTTAGCGGGGACGAGCAGTACTTC. The chain carries TRBV15 and TRBJ2-7; 8 bases agree with TRBD2. This CDR3 has 14 residues. Germline lookup yields CDR1 LNHNV and CDR2 YYDKDF (reference sequence). Germline trimming cut 5 bases from V and 5 bases from J; bases unmatched to any gene: 8.

CDR3 amino acids: CASAEQVNYGYTF. The CDR3 coding sequence is TGTGCTAGTGCCGAACAGGTGAACTATGGCTACACCTTC. The V and J genes are TRBV12-5 and TRBJ1-2; TRBD1 is a possible D gene (5 bases). V lost 7 bases and J 2 bases, leaving 11 bases between the germline ends. CDR1 LGHNT and CDR2 FRNRAP come from the germline V gene. The CDR3 is made up of 13 amino acids.

V is TRBV12-3 or TRBV12-4 and J is TRBJ1-2; D uncertain. The CDR3 runs to 13 residues. The V end was cut by 5 bases, the J end by 1 base, with 8 bases between. CDR3 DNA: TGTGCCAGCAGTCAGCGACTTAACTATGGCTACACCTTC. Translated, it gives CASSQRLNYGYTF.

V is TRBV5-1 and J is TRBJ2-3; D perhaps matches TRBD2 (6 bases). The CDR3 totals 15 residues. Looked up from germline, CDR1 is SGHRS and CDR2 is YFSETQ. V was cut by 2 bases and J by 0 bases, with 10 bases left in between. The CDR3 spells CASSLLGTSTDTQYF. CDR3 DNA sequence: TGCGCCAGCAGCTTACTAGGGACTAGCACAGATACGCAGTATTTT.

V usage is TRBV12-3 or TRBV12-4 and J usage is TRBJ2-5; D gene ambiguous. V was pared by 7 bases and J by 7 bases, with 16 bases between. The CDR3 covers 13 residues. The CDR3 region has the DNA TGTGCCAGCACCACCCAAATGACGGGGACCCAGTACTTC. This codes for CASTTQMTGTQYF.

This chain joins TRBV7-3 and TRBJ2-3; 8 nucleotides line up with TRBD1. This CDR3 spans 15 amino acids. The junction had 3 bases not matched to a gene; V was cut back by 2 bases and J by 2 bases. The germline V gene has CDR1 SGHTA and CDR2 FQGTGA. CDR3 residues: CASSLGTGFTDTQYF. CDR3 DNA: TGTGCCAGCAGCTTAGGGACAGGATTCACAGATACGCAGTATTTT.